This entry concerns a single T cell receptor beta chain. Its target is unknown. CDR3 length: 14 amino acids. Germline-derived CDR1 and CDR2 are MNHEY and SVGAGI. Trimming removed 5 bases from V and 5 bases from J; junction bases left unmatched: 5. The data originate from a study of blood T cells in healthy people across ages. Points from the study as a whole: More naive CD4+ cells and higher diversity were found in long-lived than in aged donors.

Every sample gave at least 6 micrograms of total RNA when it was extracted. Primers used in a second PCR of roughly 6 to 11 cycles were a sample-barcoded 5' primer and a J-beta primer mix. Each cDNA molecule was tagged by a template-switch adaptor with 12 random nucleotides. Paired-end reads containing CDR3 totaled no fewer than 3 million for each sample. TCRdb analysed the 5' RACE reads with MiXCR anew, one entry per CDR3 protein. The sample has fewer than 800,000 distinct CDR3 sequences, approximately 21% seen once; the top ten hold 3.5% to 4%. The chain employs TRBV6-5 and TRBJ1-2; 10 bases fit TRBD1. This receptor was taken from a man aged 65-85 years in good health. The sample was blood. The CDR3 DNA reads as TGTGCCAGCAGTAAGACAGGGGGCGCTTATGGCTACACCTTC. Protein product: CASSKTGGAYGYTF.